A selection of T cell receptor beta chains follows, all from one sample in a study of control samples from healthy donors and cancer patients. Assay: immunoSEQ multiplex PCR; the TCRdb copy retains only in-frame clones and omits some. The sample includes roughly 93,000 clones, about 89% of them seen just once. What was sequenced was PBMCs. The receptors derive from a woman aged 50 to 60 with colorectal cancer. Each CDR3 is given with its conserved first and last residue. Each record gives: J gene, V gene, CDR3 protein.

TRBJ2-5,TRBV2,CASRQGAEGGTQYF
TRBJ2-3,TRBV6-4,CASSAEGGTDTQYF
TRBJ2-5,TRBV10-3,CAISESGLEETQYF
TRBJ1-1,TRBV3-1/TRBV3-2,CASSQGSATEAFF
TRBJ1-6,TRBV23-1,CASRQGSPLHF
TRBJ1-1,TRBV30,CAWNSYRAGEPFF
TRBJ1-2,TRBV5-6,CASSFIGRKNYGYTF
TRBJ1-2,TRBV30,CAWSAGGQTIYGYTF
TRBJ1-3,TRBV6-5,CASSYSGGSGNTIYF
TRBJ2-3,TRBV6-1,CASSEGSRRSGTDTQYF
TRBJ1-1,TRBV3-1/TRBV3-2,CASSLWDRPIQEAFF
TRBJ2-3,TRBV15,CATSGLEGGAYF
TRBJ2-3,TRBV3-1/TRBV3-2,CASSPYDGDTQYF
TRBJ2-2,TRBV7-2,CASSLRGGYDTGELFF
TRBJ1-6,TRBV9,CASSVAEGALSPLHF
TRBJ2-6,TRBV28,CASNTLGSGANVLTF
TRBJ1-2,TRBV6-5,CASSYYRGGGYTF
TRBJ1-4,TRBV27,CASSRLEVRGEKLFF
TRBJ2-3,TRBV7-2,CASSDRDTDTQYF
TRBJ2-1,TRBV4-3,CASSRGREGNRNEQFF
TRBJ1-2,TRBV30,CAWRSTGSGGYIF
TRBJ1-2,TRBV7-2,CASSPSTLGAFRGYTF
TRBJ1-4,TRBV19,CASSRLGFEKLFF
TRBJ2-1,TRBV3-1/TRBV3-2,CASSQGGNEQFF
TRBJ1-1,TRBV5-8,CASSLIRATEAFF
TRBJ2-3,TRBV6-4,CASSNGTSDGTDTQYF
TRBJ2-5,TRBV5-6,CASSRDRGAETQYF
TRBJ1-5,TRBV12-3/TRBV12-4,CASRGQGNQPQHF
TRBJ2-3,TRBV10-3,CAISDSLTDTQYF